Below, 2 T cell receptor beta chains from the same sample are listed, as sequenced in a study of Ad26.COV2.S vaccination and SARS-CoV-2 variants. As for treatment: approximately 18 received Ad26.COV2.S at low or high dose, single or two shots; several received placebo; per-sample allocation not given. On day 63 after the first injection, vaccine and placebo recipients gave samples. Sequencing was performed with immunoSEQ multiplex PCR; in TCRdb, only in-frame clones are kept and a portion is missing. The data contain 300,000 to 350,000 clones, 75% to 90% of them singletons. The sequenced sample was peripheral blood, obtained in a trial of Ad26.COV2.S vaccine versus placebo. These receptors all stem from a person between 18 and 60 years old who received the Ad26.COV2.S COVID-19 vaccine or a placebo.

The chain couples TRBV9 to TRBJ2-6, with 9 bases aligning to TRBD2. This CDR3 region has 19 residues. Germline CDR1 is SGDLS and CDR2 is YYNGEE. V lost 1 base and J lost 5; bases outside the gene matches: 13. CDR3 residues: CASSVLPSGVQFRANVLTF. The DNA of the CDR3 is TGTGCCAGCAGCGTATTGCCTAGCGGGGTACAATTTCGGGCCAACGTCCTGACTTTC.

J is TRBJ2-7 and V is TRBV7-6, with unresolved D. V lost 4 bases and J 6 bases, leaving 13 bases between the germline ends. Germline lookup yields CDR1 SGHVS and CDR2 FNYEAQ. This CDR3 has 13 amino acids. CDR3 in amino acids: CASSSRSRLEQYF. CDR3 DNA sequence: TGTGCCAGCAGCTCCCGAAGCAGGCTCGAGCAGTACTTC.